Listed here are 32 T cell receptor beta chains from one sample, sequenced in a study of vaccination and CD4 T cells after COVID-19. Sequence data for DNA of cultured CD4+ T cells were generated by the Oncomine TCR Beta short-read assay. Researchers extracted genomic DNA from CD4+ T cells that had been cultured. TCRdb ran MiXCR on the PCR reads and lists one entry per CDR3 protein. The sample records fewer than 13,000 distinct CDR3 sequences, around 36% being singletons. Their target antigens are unknown. The sample's treatment: 10-day PBMC culture with coronavirus spike peptide pools or control peptides (ViraFEST assay). Samples of CD4+ T cells were obtained from the unexposed donor before the COVID-19 pandemic (2011-2018). The sequenced material came from CD4+ T cells from blood, cultured in vitro. The receptors shown here come from a human donor in good health.

This clonotype was recorded once. The chain uses TRBV6-2 or TRBV6-3 and TRBJ2-1; D uncertain. This CDR3 has 15 residues. The germline V and J ends were trimmed by 6 bases and 2 bases, with 14 bases remaining between them. In germline, CDR1 is MNHEY, CDR2 SVGEGT. The DNA for the CDR3 is TGTGCCAGCAGATCGGCTGGCGCCACCTACAATGAGCAGTTCTTC. It encodes CASRSAGATYNEQFF.

This clonotype appeared a few times. This chain connects TRBV6-1 to TRBJ2-7, with TRBD1 matching 8 bases. Germline V CDR1 and CDR2: MNHNS, SASEGT. Losses at the gene ends were 6 bases for V and 7 bases for J; bases not matched to a gene: 11. The CDR3 is 14 residues long. This chain's CDR3 is CASSRQGTRWEQYF. For the CDR3, the DNA is TGTGCCAGCAGCCGACAGGGGACCAGGTGGGAGCAGTACTTC.

There are a few counts of this clonotype. The chain recombines TRBV7-8 with TRBJ1-6; D gene ambiguous. CDR3 length equals 15 residues. V was trimmed by 2 bases and J by 4 bases, leaving 9 bases between them. Germline CDR1 SGHVS, CDR2 FQNEAQ. CDR3: CASSLTRGYNSPLHF. CDR3 in DNA: TGTGCCAGCAGCTTAACGCGAGGGTATAATTCACCCCTCCACTTT.

The chain recombines TRBV6-2 or TRBV6-3 with TRBJ2-7; 7 bases line up with TRBD1. Germline V gives CDR1 MNHEY, CDR2 SVGEGT. The CDR3 consists of 12 residues. Unmatched junction bases numbered 2, after V lost 4 bases and J lost 5 bases. The CDR3 here is CASSWDSNEQYF. The CDR3 DNA sequence: TGTGCCAGCAGTTGGGACAGCAACGAGCAGTACTTC.

V gene TRBV6-1 combines with J gene TRBJ2-5; D uncertain. This CDR3 has 12 amino acids. The V and J ends lost 7 bases and 2 bases respectively, with 8 bases between them. The germline V gene has CDR1 MNHNS and CDR2 SASEGT. CDR3 DNA: TGTGCCAGCACACCCTCGCAAGAGACCCAGTACTTC. It specifies CASTPSQETQYF.

The V gene is TRBV20-1, the J gene TRBJ2-3, with no clear D. CDR3 length: 12 amino acids. V dropped 5 bases and J dropped 0 bases, with 6 bases sitting between them. Germline V gives CDR1 DFQATT, CDR2 SNEGSKA (reference sequence). This CDR3 reads CSAAGSTDTQYF. In DNA, the CDR3 is TGCAGTGCTGCCGGGAGCACAGATACGCAGTATTTT.

This chain links TRBV30 with TRBJ2-7, with 8 bases lining up with TRBD1. V was clipped by 2 bases and J by 4 bases; unmatched bases: 4. There are 13 residues in the CDR3. Germline loops: CDR1 GTSNPN, CDR2 SVGIG (reference sequence). The DNA for the CDR3 is TGTGCCTGGAGTCCAGGGGGCTCGTACGAGCAGTACTTC. Its protein product is CAWSPGGSYEQYF.

The V and J genes are TRBV6-5 and TRBJ2-6, with no clear D. The V and J ends lost 0 bases and 3 bases respectively, with 9 bases between them. Germline values: CDR1 MNHEY, CDR2 SVGAGI. There are 16 residues in the CDR3. This chain's CDR3 is CASSYSGGYGANVLTF. CDR3 sequence (DNA): TGTGCCAGCAGTTACTCCGGTGGATATGGGGCCAACGTCCTGACTTTC.

The chain has TRBV7-2 and TRBJ1-1; possible D gene TRBD1, 5 bases. V shed 4 bases and J shed 1 base, with 16 bases lying between them. The CDR3 consists of 16 residues. Germline CDR1 SGHTA, CDR2 FQGNSA. This CDR3 reads CASSSSPRGANTEAFF. The CDR3 coding sequence is TGTGCCAGCAGCTCGAGCCCCCGGGGCGCGAACACTGAAGCTTTCTTT.

V and J are TRBV29-1 and TRBJ2-5; 8 bases are a match to TRBD1. The J segment lost 5 bases and the V segment lost 6 bases, leaving 14 bases of the junction unmatched. There are 15 residues in the CDR3. Per germline, CDR1 SQVTM and CDR2 ANQGSEA. CDR3 protein: CSVAGGQGLWETQYF. CDR3 DNA: TGCAGCGTGGCTGGAGGACAGGGTTTATGGGAGACCCAGTACTTC.

This clonotype has only a few counts. V is TRBV7-2 and J is TRBJ2-7; D is perhaps TRBD2 (6 bases). The CDR3 loop spans 18 amino acids. The V gene lost 0 bases and the J gene lost 4 bases, with 22 bases spanning the gap. Germline CDR1 reads SGHTA; CDR2 reads FQGNSA. The CDR3 region is CASSLALSWGLILYEQYF. The CDR3 DNA reads as TGTGCCAGCAGCTTAGCGCTATCGTGGGGACTGATATTGTACGAGCAGTACTTC.

V gene TRBV7-2 combines with J gene TRBJ1-2; D is possibly TRBD1 (6 bases). Germline assignment: CDR1 SGHTA and CDR2 FQGNSA. The CDR3 loop spans 15 amino acids. V gave up 4 bases and J gave up 5 bases, with 17 bases separating them. CDR3: CASSSNRDGRYGYTF. CDR3 bases: TGTGCCAGCAGCTCTAACAGGGACGGGAGATATGGCTACACCTTC.

This clonotype came up a few times. The genes are TRBV5-4 and TRBJ1-2; perhaps TRBD1 as D (5 bases). Per germline, CDR1 SGHNT and CDR2 YYREEE (reference sequence). CDR3 length: 14 residues. V was cut by 4 bases and J by 5 bases, with 15 bases left in between. The CDR3, as DNA: TGTGCCAGCAGCCCGGGACTGGAGATGTATGGCTACACCTTC. Protein product: CASSPGLEMYGYTF.

The rearrangement uses TRBV5-1 and TRBJ2-5, with D tentatively TRBD1 (6 bases). The germline V and J ends were trimmed by 4 bases and 5 bases, with 21 bases remaining between them. The CDR3 is 16 residues long. From germline, CDR1 is SGHRS and CDR2 YFSETQ. The CDR3 coding sequence is TGCGCCAGCAGCCCTGGGGGCGGAACTGCCAGGGAGACCCAGTACTTC. Encoded protein: CASSPGGGTARETQYF.

This clonotype was seen more than once but under ten times. This sequence joins TRBV11-2 and TRBJ2-1; D not resolved. Deletions cut 1 base from V and 10 bases from J, with 14 bases between. This CDR3 has 14 amino acids. Germline CDR1 reads SGHAT; CDR2 reads FQNNGV. CDR3 loop: CASSLVPDVGEQFF. CDR3 sequence (DNA): TGTGCCAGCAGCTTAGTGCCAGACGTGGGGGAGCAGTTCTTC.

This clonotype was counted only a few times. The CDR3, as DNA: TGTGCCAGCAGCAGGGCGGGTCAGGGCACGCTTTATGAGCAGTTCTTC. Its protein is CASSRAGQGTLYEQFF. The chain recombines TRBV21-1 with TRBJ2-1; the tabulated D call, TRBD1, remains unverified against the DNA. TRBV21-1 is a known pseudogene. The CDR3 covers 16 residues.

The J gene is TRBJ2-7, the V gene TRBV27, with TRBD2 matching over 8 bases. Trimming took 4 bases from V and 3 from J; bases not matched to a gene: 5. This CDR3 region has 14 residues. Germline-derived CDR1 and CDR2 are MNHEY and SMNVEV (reference sequence). The CDR3 DNA sequence: TGTGCCAGCAGTTCAGCGGGAGAGCTCTACGAGCAGTACTTC. It codes for CASSSAGELYEQYF.

The gene calls are TRBV28 and TRBJ1-6; no reliable D call. The germline V gene encodes CDR1 MDHEN and CDR2 SYDVKM. This CDR3 region has 11 residues. V was clipped by 6 bases and J by 8 bases, with 5 bases between them. The chain's CDR3 is CASRSDSPLHF. CDR3 in DNA: TGTGCCAGCAGGTCGGATTCACCCCTCCACTTT.

The rearrangement links TRBV30 to TRBJ1-2, with 8 bases aligning to TRBD1. In germline, CDR1 is GTSNPN, CDR2 SVGIG (reference sequence). J gave up 5 bases and V 1 base, and 6 bases lay outside the gene matches. CDR3 size: 14 residues. CDR3 in amino acids: CAWSAPDRVYGYTF. The CDR3 DNA follows: TGTGCCTGGAGTGCACCGGACAGGGTATATGGCTACACCTTC.

The rearrangement joins TRBV5-5 to TRBJ1-2; 9 nucleotides agree with TRBD1. CDR3 size: 19 residues. Per germline, CDR1 SGHKS and CDR2 YYEKEE (reference sequence). The V gene end was trimmed by 4 bases and the J gene end by 1 base; junction bases not matched to a gene: 17. The CDR3 spells CASSRQHRDRVLLNYGYTF. In DNA form, the CDR3 reads TGTGCCAGCAGCCGTCAACACCGGGACAGGGTACTCCTTAACTATGGCTACACCTTC.

This clonotype was seen more than once but under ten times. The chain combines TRBV28 with TRBJ2-7, with TRBD2 identical over 12 bases. The germline V gene has CDR1 MDHEN and CDR2 SYDVKM. Unmatched junction bases numbered 10, after V lost 3 bases and J lost 1 base. The CDR3 length is 18 residues. The CDR3 DNA follows: TGTGCCAGCAGTTTGGGGACCGCGGGACTAGCGGGTTCCTACGAGCAGTACTTC. Protein product: CASSLGTAGLAGSYEQYF.

This chain connects TRBV12-3 or TRBV12-4 to TRBJ2-1; D unresolved. The V and J ends lost 2 bases and 9 bases respectively, with 11 bases between them. The CDR3 spans 13 residues. CDR3 sequence: CASSLRPGSEQFF. The CDR3 nucleotides are TGTGCCAGCAGTTTACGCCCCGGCAGTGAGCAGTTCTTC.

This clonotype was seen more than once but under ten times. The rearrangement joins TRBV7-9 to TRBJ2-3; 15 positions match TRBD2. The trim removed 7 bases at V and 4 bases at J, leaving 6 bases unmatched. The germline V gene encodes CDR1 SEHNR and CDR2 FQNEAQ (reference sequence). The length of the CDR3 is 16 residues. CDR3 amino acids: CASTGLAGGQADTQYF. CDR3 nucleotide sequence: TGTGCCAGCACTGGACTAGCGGGAGGGCAGGCAGATACGCAGTATTTT.

The V and J genes are TRBV20-1 and TRBJ2-1, with 9 nucleotides matching TRBD2. V lost 8 bases, J lost 5 bases, and 7 bases stayed unmatched. CDR3 length: 13 amino acids. Germline assignment: CDR1 DFQATT and CDR2 SNEGSKA (reference sequence). Here the CDR3 reads CSPRASGDNEQFF. DNA of the CDR3: TGCAGTCCAAGGGCTAGCGGGGACAATGAGCAGTTCTTC.

This chain joins TRBV7-2 and TRBJ2-3; D gene unclear. This CDR3 comprises 14 residues. The V and J ends lost 5 bases and 3 bases respectively, with 12 bases between them. Germline V gene sequence: CDR1 SGHTA, CDR2 FQGNSA. The CDR3: CASSLHLSTDTQYF. The DNA for the CDR3 is TGTGCCAGCAGCCTCCATCTAAGTACAGATACGCAGTATTTT.

CDR3 in DNA: TGTGCCAGCAGCTTAGATGGACGAGGCACAGATACGCAGTATTTT. Amino acid sequence: CASSLDGRGTDTQYF. This rearrangement joins TRBV11-3 to TRBJ2-3; D gene unclear. This CDR3 has 15 residues. Germline values: CDR1 SGHNT, CDR2 YENEEA. V dropped 0 bases and J dropped 1 base, with 8 bases sitting between them.

This chain uses TRBV20-1 with TRBJ2-5, with 9 bases identical to TRBD2. The CDR3 sequence is 17 residues long. V was clipped by 1 base and J by 1 base; unmatched bases: 10. Germline V lookup: CDR1 DFQATT, CDR2 SNEGSKA (reference sequence). The CDR3 region has the DNA TGCAGTGCTAGAGGTAACAGCGGGGGGAAACTCCAAGAGACCCAGTACTTC. This sequence encodes CSARGNSGGKLQETQYF.

Only a few counts were recorded for this clonotype. This chain joins TRBV6-2 or TRBV6-3 and TRBJ2-3; perhaps TRBD1 as D (6 bases). The CDR3 is 14 residues long. Germline assignment: CDR1 MNHEY and CDR2 SVGEGT. Trimming stripped 3 bases from V and 1 base from J, with 8 bases between. CDR3 sequence: CASSYGGGTDTQYF. As DNA, the CDR3 is TGTGCCAGCAGTTATGGGGGCGGCACAGATACGCAGTATTTT.

The chain employs TRBV7-8 and TRBJ2-7; possibly TRBD2 for D (5 bases). The germline V gene has CDR1 SGHVS and CDR2 FQNEAQ. The ends were cut back, 3 bases at V and 0 bases at J, with 9 bases in the middle. The CDR3 sequence is 14 residues long. The DNA for the CDR3 is TGTGCCAGCAGCTTTGAGCGGACCTCCTACGAGCAGTACTTC. Its protein product is CASSFERTSYEQYF.

This clonotype was recorded a few times. The genes are TRBV28 and TRBJ2-7, with D perhaps given as TRBD1 or TRBD2 (5 bases each). The CDR3 consists of 16 residues. Germline assignment: CDR1 MDHEN and CDR2 SYDVKM. V was shortened by 8 bases and J by 2 bases, with 22 bases between the two germline ends. The CDR3: CASGFLAGTPAYEQYF. Here the CDR3 DNA reads TGTGCCAGCGGGTTCCTTGCCGGGACGCCCGCCTACGAGCAGTACTTC.

Note on this clonotype: With a much larger clone just one base away, this may be a read error. The CDR3 DNA reads as TGTGCCGGCAGCTTGCAGGGCATGAACACTGAAGCTTTCTTT. Translation: CAGSLQGMNTEAFF. This chain links TRBV11-2 with TRBJ1-1; D is perhaps TRBD1 (5 bases). The germline V gene has CDR1 SGHAT and CDR2 FQNNGV. The CDR3 contains 14 residues.

V usage is TRBV20-1 and J usage is TRBJ1-5; D perhaps matches TRBD1 (5 bases). The V end was cut by 3 bases, the J end by 5 bases, with 20 bases between. The CDR3 contains 16 residues. CDR1 and CDR2 from the germline V gene are DFQATT and SNEGSKA (reference sequence). The CDR3 DNA is TGCAGTGCTAGTATCCCGCAGGGTCGAAGCGATCAGCCCCAGCATTTT. It yields the protein CSASIPQGRSDQPQHF.